A selection of T cell receptor beta chains follows, all from one sample in a study of T cell responses to AZD1222 COVID-19 vaccine. The assay was immunoSEQ multiplex PCR, and TCRdb's table has in-frame clones only and misses some. The sample lists more than 100,000 clones, roughly nine tenths occurring once. The sample here was peripheral blood, taken on day 0 of AZD1222 vaccination. The receptors come from an adult in good health. CDR3s include the opening cysteine and the closing phenylalanine or tryptophan. D genes are given only for firm matches. The size entry is marked missing in some rows and otherwise reads once, few, many or a size class.

clone size: NA; D gene: TRBD1; J gene: TRBJ2-7; CDR3 length: 11; V gene: TRBV24-1; CDR3 protein: CAIGDRDWQYF; CDR3 DNA: TGTGCCATCGGGGACAGGGATTGGCAGTACTTC
clone size: NA; D gene: TRBD1; J gene: TRBJ2-3; CDR3 length: 15; V gene: TRBV6-5; CDR3 protein: CASMRQGGDTDTQYF; CDR3 DNA: TGTGCCAGCATGCGACAGGGGGGTGACACAGATACGCAGTATTTT
clone size: NA; D gene: NA; J gene: TRBJ2-3; CDR3 length: 14; V gene: TRBV9; CDR3 protein: CASSVGPGRNTQYF; CDR3 DNA: TGTGCCAGCAGCGTAGGTCCGGGTCGGAATACGCAGTATTTT
clone size: NA; D gene: NA; J gene: TRBJ2-6; CDR3 length: 17; V gene: TRBV8-1; CDR3 protein: CGSIYTEPQSRANVLTF; CDR3 DNA: TGTGGCAGTATATATACTGAGCCACAAAGTCGGGCCAACGTCCTGACTTTC
clone size: NA; D gene: NA; J gene: TRBJ1-2; CDR3 length: 18; V gene: TRBV5-1; CDR3 protein: CASSLVPPQQGANYGYTF; CDR3 DNA: TGCGCCAGCAGCTTGGTCCCCCCTCAACAGGGAGCTAACTATGGCTACACCTTC
clone size: NA; D gene: NA; J gene: TRBJ1-3; CDR3 length: 16; V gene: TRBV5-1; CDR3 protein: CASSLSRPGAGNTIYF; CDR3 DNA: TGCGCCAGCAGCCTATCCCGACCGGGAGCTGGAAACACCATATATTTT
clone size: NA; D gene: TRBD1; J gene: TRBJ1-1; CDR3 length: 12; V gene: TRBV7-9; CDR3 protein: CASTDRGTEAFF; CDR3 DNA: TGTGCCAGCACCGACAGGGGCACTGAAGCTTTCTTT
clone size: NA; D gene: NA; J gene: TRBJ1-5; CDR3 length: 15; V gene: TRBV19; CDR3 protein: CASRPPGRNYQPQHF; CDR3 DNA: TGTGCCAGTAGGCCTCCGGGACGGAATTATCAGCCCCAGCATTTT
clone size: NA; D gene: NA; J gene: TRBJ2-3; CDR3 length: 17; V gene: TRBV9; CDR3 protein: CASSPYGKTTGTDTQYF; CDR3 DNA: TGTGCCAGCAGCCCATACGGAAAGACTACCGGCACAGATACGCAGTATTTT
clone size: NA; D gene: TRBD1; J gene: TRBJ1-3; CDR3 length: 14; V gene: TRBV19; CDR3 protein: CASGHRGARNTIYF; CDR3 DNA: TGTGCCAGTGGCCACAGGGGCGCGAGAAACACCATATATTTT
clone size: NA; D gene: TRBD1; J gene: TRBJ1-5; CDR3 length: 13; V gene: TRBV12-3/TRBV12-4; CDR3 protein: CASRGQLNQPQHF; CDR3 DNA: TGTGCCAGCAGGGGACAGCTTAATCAGCCCCAGCATTTT
clone size: NA; D gene: NA; J gene: TRBJ2-7; CDR3 length: 12; V gene: TRBV6-2/TRBV6-3; CDR3 protein: CASSSPDRLADF; CDR3 DNA: TGTGCCAGCAGTTCTCCCGACAGGTTGGCGGACTTC
clone size: NA; D gene: TRBD2; J gene: TRBJ2-1; CDR3 length: 15; V gene: TRBV3-1/TRBV3-2; CDR3 protein: CASSHRSGGPGEQFF; CDR3 DNA: TGTGCCAGCAGCCACAGGAGCGGGGGGCCGGGGGAGCAGTTCTTC
clone size: NA; D gene: TRBD1; J gene: TRBJ1-6; CDR3 length: 15; V gene: TRBV4-1; CDR3 protein: CASSPTDRGYSPLHF; CDR3 DNA: TGCGCCAGCAGCCCCACAGACAGGGGGTATTCACCCCTCCACTTT
clone size: NA; D gene: TRBD1; J gene: TRBJ1-4; CDR3 length: 14; V gene: TRBV6-1; CDR3 protein: CASSEDRGLEKLFF; CDR3 DNA: TGTGCCAGCAGTGAAGATAGGGGGCTCGAAAAACTGTTTTTT
clone size: few; D gene: NA; J gene: TRBJ2-7; CDR3 length: 14; V gene: TRBV6-2/TRBV6-3; CDR3 protein: CASSGPGRPYEQYF; CDR3 DNA: TGTGCCAGCAGTGGGCCGGGACGGCCCTACGAGCAGTACTTC
clone size: NA; D gene: TRBD1; J gene: TRBJ1-6; CDR3 length: 17; V gene: TRBV11-3; CDR3 protein: CASSLLSGDRDRSPLHF; CDR3 DNA: TGTGCCAGCAGCTTACTTTCAGGGGACAGGGATAGATCACCCCTCCACTTT
clone size: NA; D gene: TRBD2; J gene: TRBJ2-7; CDR3 length: 16; V gene: TRBV7-2; CDR3 protein: CASSPNALAGGFEQYF; CDR3 DNA: TGTGCCAGCAGCCCCAACGCCCTAGCGGGGGGCTTCGAGCAGTACTTC
clone size: NA; D gene: NA; J gene: TRBJ1-4; CDR3 length: 16; V gene: TRBV6-1; CDR3 protein: CASSERGYSVNEKLFF; CDR3 DNA: TGTGCCAGCAGTGAAAGAGGGTATTCAGTAAATGAAAAACTGTTTTTT
clone size: NA; D gene: TRBD1; J gene: TRBJ1-1; CDR3 length: 16; V gene: TRBV7-9; CDR3 protein: CASSSDRAPMNTEAFF; CDR3 DNA: TGTGCCAGCAGCTCCGACAGGGCGCCGATGAACACTGAAGCTTTCTTT
clone size: NA; D gene: NA; J gene: TRBJ2-7; CDR3 length: 13; V gene: TRBV11-2; CDR3 protein: CASSLSDLYEQYF; CDR3 DNA: TGTGCCAGCAGCTTAAGTGATCTTTACGAGCAGTACTTC
clone size: NA; D gene: NA; J gene: TRBJ1-6; CDR3 length: 15; V gene: TRBV5-5; CDR3 protein: CASSATVGVESPLHF; CDR3 DNA: TGTGCCAGCTCCGCGACGGTAGGGGTAGAATCACCCCTCCACTTT
clone size: NA; D gene: TRBD1; J gene: TRBJ1-2; CDR3 length: 13; V gene: TRBV18; CDR3 protein: CASSPGTADGYTF; CDR3 DNA: TGTGCCAGCTCACCGGGGACAGCGGATGGCTACACCTTC
clone size: NA; D gene: NA; J gene: TRBJ1-4; CDR3 length: 13; V gene: TRBV2; CDR3 protein: CASSIGRREKLFF; CDR3 DNA: TGTGCCAGCAGTATTGGGCGGCGAGAAAAACTGTTTTTT
clone size: NA; D gene: NA; J gene: TRBJ1-2; CDR3 length: 13; V gene: TRBV7-9; CDR3 protein: CASSLEGNYGYTF; CDR3 DNA: TGTGCCAGCAGCTTAGAAGGCAACTATGGCTACACCTTC
clone size: NA; D gene: NA; J gene: TRBJ1-1; CDR3 length: 13; V gene: TRBV30; CDR3 protein: CAWSKNRYTEAFF; CDR3 DNA: TGTGCCTGGAGTAAGAATAGGTACACTGAAGCTTTCTTT
clone size: NA; D gene: TRBD1; J gene: TRBJ1-2; CDR3 length: 15; V gene: TRBV6-1; CDR3 protein: CASIEGQGRVNGYTF; CDR3 DNA: TGTGCCAGCATTGAAGGACAGGGTAGGGTCAATGGCTACACCTTC
clone size: few; D gene: NA; J gene: TRBJ2-7; CDR3 length: 15; V gene: TRBV11-2; CDR3 protein: CASSSLKDGPYEQYF; CDR3 DNA: TGTGCCAGCAGCTCGCTCAAGGACGGACCCTACGAGCAGTACTTC
clone size: NA; D gene: TRBD1; J gene: TRBJ2-3; CDR3 length: 14; V gene: TRBV28; CDR3 protein: CASSSPPTGASQYF; CDR3 DNA: TGTGCCAGCAGTTCCCCCCCGACAGGGGCTTCGCAGTATTTT
clone size: NA; D gene: NA; J gene: TRBJ1-6; CDR3 length: 15; V gene: TRBV24-1; CDR3 protein: CATSDGTSYNSPLHF; CDR3 DNA: TGTGCCACCAGTGACGGGACTTCCTATAATTCACCCCTCCACTTT
clone size: NA; D gene: TRBD2; J gene: TRBJ2-1; CDR3 length: 15; V gene: TRBV2; CDR3 protein: CASTGVTSVDNEQFF; CDR3 DNA: TGTGCCAGCACCGGAGTGACTAGCGTTGACAATGAGCAGTTCTTC
clone size: NA; D gene: NA; J gene: TRBJ2-3; CDR3 length: 14; V gene: TRBV24-1; CDR3 protein: CATSEEGPTDTQYF; CDR3 DNA: TGTGCCACCTCCGAAGAGGGCCCCACAGATACGCAGTATTTT
clone size: NA; D gene: TRBD1; J gene: TRBJ1-2; CDR3 length: 14; V gene: TRBV14; CDR3 protein: CASSQGTGVGSYTF; CDR3 DNA: TGTGCCAGCAGCCAAGGGACAGGGGTAGGGAGCTACACCTTC
clone size: NA; D gene: TRBD1; J gene: TRBJ2-2; CDR3 length: 16; V gene: TRBV14; CDR3 protein: CASSQAPGGAFGELFF; CDR3 DNA: TGTGCCAGCAGCCAAGCTCCAGGGGGCGCATTCGGGGAGCTGTTTTTT
clone size: NA; D gene: NA; J gene: TRBJ2-7; CDR3 length: 14; V gene: TRBV5-1; CDR3 protein: CASSLGRGSYEQYF; CDR3 DNA: TGCGCCAGCAGCTTGGGTCGGGGGAGCTACGAGCAGTACTTC
clone size: few; D gene: NA; J gene: TRBJ2-3; CDR3 length: 14; V gene: TRBV9; CDR3 protein: CASSVDRGTDTQYF; CDR3 DNA: TGTGCCAGCAGCGTAGATCGGGGCACAGATACGCAGTATTTT
clone size: NA; D gene: NA; J gene: TRBJ2-7; CDR3 length: 14; V gene: TRBV19; CDR3 protein: CASSIDEEGTKQYF; CDR3 DNA: TGTGCCAGTAGTATAGACGAGGAGGGTACGAAGCAGTACTTC
clone size: NA; D gene: NA; J gene: TRBJ2-2; CDR3 length: 15; V gene: TRBV28; CDR3 protein: CASSHSDHRTGELFF; CDR3 DNA: TGTGCCAGCAGCCACTCGGACCATCGCACCGGGGAGCTGTTTTTT
clone size: NA; D gene: TRBD1; J gene: TRBJ1-3; CDR3 length: 15; V gene: TRBV18; CDR3 protein: CASSRGTASGNTIYF; CDR3 DNA: TGTGCCAGCTCACGCGGGACAGCCTCTGGAAACACCATATATTTT
clone size: few; D gene: NA; J gene: TRBJ1-5; CDR3 length: 13; V gene: TRBV10-3; CDR3 protein: CAITAGLSQPQHF; CDR3 DNA: TGTGCCATCACGGCAGGGCTGAGTCAGCCCCAGCATTTT
clone size: NA; D gene: NA; J gene: TRBJ1-2; CDR3 length: 15; V gene: TRBV27; CDR3 protein: CASSLSGRASSGYTF; CDR3 DNA: TGTGCCAGCAGTTTATCGGGTAGGGCAAGCAGTGGCTACACCTTC
clone size: NA; D gene: NA; J gene: TRBJ2-5; CDR3 length: 13; V gene: TRBV24-1; CDR3 protein: CATSDSLWETQYF; CDR3 DNA: TGTGCCACCAGTGATTCCCTGTGGGAGACCCAGTACTTC
clone size: NA; D gene: TRBD1; J gene: TRBJ2-3; CDR3 length: 18; V gene: TRBV14; CDR3 protein: CASSPILYRGRFTDTQYF; CDR3 DNA: TGTGCCAGCAGCCCTATTTTGTACAGGGGAAGATTTACAGATACGCAGTATTTT
clone size: medium-sized; D gene: NA; J gene: TRBJ1-2; CDR3 length: 13; V gene: TRBV28; CDR3 protein: CASSLGDGYGYTF; CDR3 DNA: TGTGCCAGCAGTTTGGGGGACGGCTATGGCTACACCTTC
clone size: NA; D gene: TRBD1; J gene: TRBJ1-4; CDR3 length: 15; V gene: TRBV5-1; CDR3 protein: CASSSMTGLGEKLFF; CDR3 DNA: TGCGCCAGCAGCTCTATGACAGGGTTGGGAGAAAAACTGTTTTTT
clone size: NA; D gene: NA; J gene: TRBJ1-6; CDR3 length: 14; V gene: TRBV30; CDR3 protein: CAWQETHYNSPLHF; CDR3 DNA: TGTGCCTGGCAGGAGACCCACTATAATTCACCCCTCCACTTT
clone size: NA; D gene: TRBD2; J gene: TRBJ2-7; CDR3 length: 16; V gene: TRBV7-3; CDR3 protein: CASSFLLAETPYEQYF; CDR3 DNA: TGTGCCAGCAGCTTCTTACTAGCGGAAACCCCCTACGAGCAGTACTTC
clone size: few; D gene: NA; J gene: TRBJ2-3; CDR3 length: 13; V gene: TRBV6-4; CDR3 protein: CASGEGHTDTQYF; CDR3 DNA: TGTGCCAGCGGCGAGGGGCACACAGATACGCAGTATTTT
clone size: NA; D gene: TRBD1; J gene: TRBJ2-7; CDR3 length: 14; V gene: TRBV10-3; CDR3 protein: CAISLTGDTYEQYF; CDR3 DNA: TGTGCCATCAGCTTAACAGGGGATACCTACGAGCAGTACTTC
clone size: NA; D gene: TRBD1; J gene: TRBJ2-7; CDR3 length: 14; V gene: TRBV5-6; CDR3 protein: CASSYSGQTYEQYF; CDR3 DNA: TGTGCCAGCAGCTACTCGGGACAGACCTACGAGCAGTACTTC
clone size: NA; D gene: NA; J gene: TRBJ1-2; CDR3 length: 14; V gene: TRBV11-2; CDR3 protein: CASLRSQGRDGYTF; CDR3 DNA: TGTGCCAGCCTCCGATCCCAGGGAAGAGACGGCTACACCTTC
clone size: NA; D gene: NA; J gene: TRBJ1-4; CDR3 length: 16; V gene: TRBV11-1; CDR3 protein: CASSPLRWGETEKLFF; CDR3 DNA: TGTGCCAGCAGCCCCTTGCGATGGGGGGAAACCGAAAAACTGTTTTTT
clone size: NA; D gene: NA; J gene: TRBJ1-5; CDR3 length: 15; V gene: TRBV19; CDR3 protein: CASTQGTSSNQPQHF; CDR3 DNA: TGTGCCAGTACCCAGGGAACCTCTAGCAATCAGCCCCAGCATTTT